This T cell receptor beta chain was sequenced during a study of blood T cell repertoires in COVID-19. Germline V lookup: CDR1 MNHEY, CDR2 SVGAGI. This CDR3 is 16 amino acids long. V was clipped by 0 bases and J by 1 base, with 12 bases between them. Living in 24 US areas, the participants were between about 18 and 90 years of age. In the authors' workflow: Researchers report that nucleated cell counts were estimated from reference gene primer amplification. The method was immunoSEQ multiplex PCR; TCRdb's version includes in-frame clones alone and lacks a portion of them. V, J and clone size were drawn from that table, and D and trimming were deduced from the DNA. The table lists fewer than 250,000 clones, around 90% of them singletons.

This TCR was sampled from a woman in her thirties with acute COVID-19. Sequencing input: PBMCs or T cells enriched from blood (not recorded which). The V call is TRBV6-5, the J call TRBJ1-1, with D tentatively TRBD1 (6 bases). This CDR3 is CASSYSRRGGNTEAFF. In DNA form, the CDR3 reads TGTGCCAGCAGTTACTCGAGAAGGGGGGGGAACACTGAAGCTTTCTTT.